Listed below are T cell receptor beta chains from one sample, sequenced in a study of T cells after yellow fever vaccination. Via MiXCR, TCRdb re-called the 5' RACE reads, giving one row per CDR3 protein. The sample holds some 600,000 distinct CDR3 sequences, more than 9% seen once. This specimen consisted of PBMCs, obtained on the day of the yellow fever booster vaccination. The source of these receptors is a man between 25 and 39 years old who received the YFV17D yellow fever vaccine. Both conserved end residues are part of each CDR3. A D gene is named only where the DNA matches it firmly. The size of a clone is reported for some rows only, either as once, few or many, or as a class for expanded clones.

J gene,clone size,V gene,D gene,CDR3 protein,CDR3 DNA
TRBJ2-1,few,TRBV7-2,TRBD2,CASKPTRGLAINEQFF,TGTGCCAGCAAGCCTACGAGGGGACTAGCGATCAATGAGCAGTTCTTC
TRBJ2-1,few,TRBV6-1,-,CASSEDADNEQFF,TGTGCCAGCAGCGAAGACGCCGACAATGAGCAGTTCTTC
TRBJ2-7,few,TRBV6-5,-,CASSYSNGRAQYF,TGTGCCAGCAGTTACTCGAATGGTAGAGCTCAGTACTTC
TRBJ2-5,many,TRBV12-3/TRBV12-4,-,CASRNQETQYF,TGTGCCAGCAGAAACCAAGAGACCCAGTACTTC
TRBJ2-7,few,TRBV6-1,-,CASSEVGRVWEQYF,TGTGCCAGCAGTGAAGTAGGGCGGGTGTGGGAGCAGTACTTC
TRBJ2-5,-,TRBV28,TRBD2,CASRRAASGSRETQYF,TGTGCCAGCAGGAGGGCGGCTAGCGGGAGTAGAGAGACCCAGTACTTC
TRBJ1-4,-,TRBV30,-,CAWSDRMPNEKLFF,TGTGCCTGGAGTGACCGGATGCCTAATGAAAAACTGTTTTTT
TRBJ2-1,-,TRBV5-4,TRBD2,CASSLGEGSGGVEQFF,TGTGCCAGCAGCTTGGGGGAGGGTTCGGGCGGGGTTGAGCAGTTCTTC
TRBJ1-4,many,TRBV12-3/TRBV12-4,TRBD1,CASSGGQTNEKLFF,TGTGCCAGCAGTGGGGGACAGACTAATGAAAAACTGTTTTTT
TRBJ1-3,many,TRBV20-1,-,CSARSGNTIYF,TGCAGTGCTAGGTCTGGAAACACCATATATTTT
TRBJ2-5,-,TRBV30,-,CAWSVMGATRETQYF,TGTGCCTGGAGTGTGATGGGGGCAACTAGGGAGACCCAGTACTTC
TRBJ1-5,-,TRBV10-2,-,CASRNTESNQPQHF,TGCGCCAGCAGAAACACAGAGAGCAATCAGCCCCAGCATTTT
TRBJ2-3,-,TRBV29-1,-,CSGGTDTQYF,TGCAGCGGGGGCACAGATACGCAGTATTTT
TRBJ2-7,few,TRBV7-9,-,CASSPATRGRVEQYF,TGTGCCAGCAGCCCCGCTACGAGAGGGCGGGTCGAGCAGTACTTC
TRBJ2-7,-,TRBV7-9,-,CASSLAVAGRYEQYF,TGTGCCAGCAGCTTAGCTGTGGCAGGGCGCTACGAGCAGTACTTC
TRBJ1-1,many,TRBV14,-,CASSMNTEAFF,TGTGCCAGCAGCATGAACACTGAAGCTTTCTTT
TRBJ2-5,-,TRBV28,-,CASTSRRGIQETQYF,TGTGCCAGCACCTCGCGGCGGGGCATTCAAGAGACCCAGTACTTC
TRBJ2-7,-,TRBV7-6,TRBD2,CASSPSGVGTTSVYEQYF,TGTGCCAGCAGCCCTAGCGGGGTGGGGACTACCAGTGTCTACGAGCAGTACTTC
TRBJ2-2,-,TRBV27,TRBD2,CASGGLAEIGELFF,TGTGCCAGTGGGGGACTAGCGGAAATCGGGGAGCTGTTTTTT
TRBJ2-1,many,TRBV12-3/TRBV12-4,TRBD2,CASSFAGGIYEQFF,TGTGCCAGCAGTTTCGCGGGGGGGATTTATGAGCAGTTCTTC
TRBJ2-7,many,TRBV4-2,-,CASSQAGADSSYEQYF,TGTGCCAGCAGCCAAGCGGGGGCGGACAGCTCCTACGAGCAGTACTTC
TRBJ2-2,few,TRBV4-3,-,CASSQVGGTGELFF,TGCGCCAGCAGCCAAGTAGGAGGGACCGGGGAGCTGTTTTTT
TRBJ2-5,-,TRBV20-1,-,CSASPSPLGEETQYF,TGCAGTGCTAGCCCCTCACCCCTGGGGGAAGAGACCCAGTACTTC
TRBJ2-2,many,TRBV6-1,TRBD1,CASNLYRGLNTGELFF,TGTGCCAGCAATCTCTACAGGGGGCTCAACACCGGGGAGCTGTTTTTT